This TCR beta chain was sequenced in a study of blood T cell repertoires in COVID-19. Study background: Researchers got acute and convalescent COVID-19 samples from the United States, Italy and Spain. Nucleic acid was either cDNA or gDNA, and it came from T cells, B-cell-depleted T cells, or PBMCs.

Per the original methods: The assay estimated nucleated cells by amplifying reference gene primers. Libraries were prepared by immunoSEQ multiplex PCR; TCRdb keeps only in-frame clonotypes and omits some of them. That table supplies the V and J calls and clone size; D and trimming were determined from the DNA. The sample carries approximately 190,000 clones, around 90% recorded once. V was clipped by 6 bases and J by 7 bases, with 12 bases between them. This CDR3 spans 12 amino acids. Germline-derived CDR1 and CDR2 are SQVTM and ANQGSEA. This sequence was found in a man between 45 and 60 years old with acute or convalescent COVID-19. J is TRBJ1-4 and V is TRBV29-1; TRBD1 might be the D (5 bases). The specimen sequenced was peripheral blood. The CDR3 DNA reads TGCAGCGTCAGGGCGCCGGGTGAAAAACTGTTTTTT. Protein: CSVRAPGEKLFF.